This T cell receptor (beta chain) was recorded in a study of T cells after yellow fever vaccination. There are 18 residues in the CDR3. The germline V gene has CDR1 SNHLY and CDR2 FYNNEI. The V and J ends lost 5 bases and 7 bases, in that order; junction bases with no gene match: 19. Study-level points and caveats: Some clonotypes, a small share, were shared between CD4 and CD8 compartments. In FACS-sorted repertoires, abundant clonotypes from the bulk population could appear as contaminants.

This clonotype was counted a few times. The antigen is unknown. A process of 5'RACE template switching, which added a universal primer site and UMIs, was used to make TCR cDNA. TCRdb ran MiXCR on the 5' RACE reads and lists one entry per CDR3 protein. This table holds just under 600,000 distinct CDR3 sequences, roughly 14% found once. This chain links TRBV2 with TRBJ2-2; TRBD2 agrees at 7 bases. This sequence originates from a young man who received the YFV17D yellow fever vaccine. The input for sequencing was PBMCs, taken on the day of the yellow fever booster vaccination. The chain's CDR3 is CASSYRRSGGRAGGELFF. In DNA, the CDR3 is TGTGCCAGCAGTTATCGTAGGTCAGGAGGGAGGGCCGGCGGGGAGCTGTTTTTT.